These 30 T cell receptor beta chains were sequenced from one sample in a study of blood T cell repertoires in COVID-19. Some clones are missing from TCRdb's copy, which holds only in-frame ones; the method was immunoSEQ multiplex PCR. The profile shows under 200,000 clones, around 83% of them singletons. Sequenced input: peripheral blood. These receptors all stem from a woman older than 75 in a cohort sampled during active or convalescent COVID-19.

This clone is a singleton in its sample. This rearrangement joins TRBV6-2 or TRBV6-3 to TRBJ1-5, with no clear D. V was clipped by 5 bases and J by 3 bases, with 11 bases between them. CDR3 length: 14 amino acids. Germline V CDR1 and CDR2: MNHEY, SVGEGT. CDR3 DNA sequence: TGTGCCAGCAGTCCCCGCGAATTCAATCAGCCCCAGCATTTT. Its translation is CASSPREFNQPQHF.

This chain uses TRBV24-1 with TRBJ1-2; D remains unclear. CDR3 length: 13 amino acids. The germline V and J ends were trimmed by 0 bases and 8 bases, with 9 bases remaining between them. Germline CDR1 KGHDR, CDR2 SFDVKD. The CDR3 region is CATSDLRVEGYTF. The DNA of the CDR3 is TGTGCCACCAGTGATTTGCGGGTAGAGGGCTACACCTTC.

This sequence joins TRBV3-1 (or the pseudogene TRBV3-2) and TRBJ1-3; D gene ambiguous. This CDR3 is built from 16 residues. CDR1 and CDR2 from the germline V gene are LGHDT and YNNKEL (reference sequence). Trimming shortened V by 0 bases and J by 0 bases, and 9 bases separated the two germline ends. The CDR3, as DNA: TGTGCCAGCAGCCAAGAGCGCCGGAGCTCTGGAAACACCATATATTTT. This translates into CASSQERRSSGNTIYF.

The CDR3 sequence: CSASSGAGARNYGYTF. For the CDR3, the DNA is TGCAGTGCTAGTAGCGGGGCCGGGGCAAGGAACTATGGCTACACCTTC. The chain recombines TRBV20-1 with TRBJ1-2, with a tentative D call TRBD1 (5 bases). Germline values: CDR1 DFQATT, CDR2 SNEGSKA (reference sequence). The V end was cut by 3 bases, the J end by 2 bases, with 19 bases between. CDR3 size: 16 residues.

This clone appeared once. This chain uses TRBV5-1 with TRBJ2-2; D call uncertain. The CDR3 consists of 12 residues. Per germline, CDR1 SGHRS and CDR2 YFSETQ. V was shortened by 0 bases and J by 7 bases, with 4 bases between the two germline ends. The CDR3: CASSLAFGELFF. In nucleotides, the CDR3 is TGCGCCAGCAGCTTGGCCTTCGGGGAGCTGTTTTTT.

This clone appeared once. V is TRBV2 and J is TRBJ2-2; D is ambiguous. Germline CDR1 reads SNHLY; CDR2 reads FYNNEI. This CDR3 contains 15 residues. V lost 5 bases and J lost 0, with 10 bases in between. CDR3 nucleotides: TGTGCCAGCAGTCCTCTACGTACGAACACCGGGGAGCTGTTTTTT. Translation gives CASSPLRTNTGELFF.

The J gene is TRBJ1-1, the V gene TRBV6-5; 7 bases are a match to TRBD1. Per germline, CDR1 MNHEY and CDR2 SVGAGI. This CDR3 comprises 14 residues. V was pared by 4 bases and J by 4 bases, with 6 bases of the junction left unmatched. CDR3 sequence (DNA): TGTGCCAGCAGTTTCCAGACAGGGCCCACTGAAGCTTTCTTT. Translated: CASSFQTGPTEAFF.

The rearrangement links TRBV6-2 or TRBV6-3 to TRBJ1-5, with D tentatively TRBD1 (6 bases). This CDR3 spans 14 amino acids. Germline CDR1 is MNHEY and CDR2 is SVGEGT. Trimming left V 0 bases short and J 6 bases short, with 9 bases between. The chain's CDR3 is CASSYSGRGQPQHF. The CDR3 region has the DNA TGTGCCAGCAGTTACTCCGGCAGGGGTCAGCCCCAGCATTTT.

The chain uses TRBV18 and TRBJ1-2; 8 bases match TRBD1. This CDR3 has 15 residues. Looked up from germline, CDR1 is KGHSH and CDR2 is LQKENI. V lost 3 bases, J lost 6 bases, and 9 bases stayed unmatched. The CDR3 region has the DNA TGTGCCAGCTCACCTATTACGGGACAGGAAAATGGCTACACCTTC. Its translation: CASSPITGQENGYTF.

V and J are TRBV24-1 and TRBJ2-7; 8 bases are a match to TRBD2. Germline loops: CDR1 KGHDR, CDR2 SFDVKD. This CDR3 is built from 14 residues. V lost 9 bases and J lost 8; bases outside the gene matches: 14. In DNA, the CDR3 is TGTGCCACCTCCCTTAGCGGGAAGGGTATACAGCAGTACGTC. Its protein is CATSLSGKGIQQYV.

The V and J genes are TRBV7-2 and TRBJ2-7, with TRBD2 matching over 7 bases. The CDR3 spans 16 residues. Germline trimming cut 5 bases from V and 1 base from J; bases unmatched to any gene: 11. Per the germline V gene, CDR1 is SGHTA and CDR2 is FQGNSA. CDR3 sequence reads: CASSRIAGVLSYEQYF. The CDR3 DNA reads as TGTGCCAGCAGCCGGATCGCGGGGGTCCTGTCCTACGAGCAGTACTTC. The full variable domain, with the rest looked up from reference TRBV7-2 and TRBJ2-7, is GAGVSQSPSNKVTEKGKDVELRCDPISGHTALYWYRQSLGQGLEFLIYFQGNSAPDKSGLPSDRFSAERTGGSVSTLTIQRTQQEDSAVYLCASSRIAGVLSYEQYFGPGTRLTVT.

The chain recombines TRBV10-2 with TRBJ2-3; D possibly corresponds to TRBD2 (5 bases). Germline-derived CDR1 and CDR2 are WSHSY and SAAADI. The V end was cut by 4 bases, the J end by 2 bases, with 10 bases between. The CDR3 runs 14 residues. CDR3 DNA: TGCGCCAGCAGTGCTAGCCGGATCACAGATACGCAGTATTTT. It yields the protein CASSASRITDTQYF.

The genes are TRBV6-1 and TRBJ2-4; 9 nucleotides line up with TRBD2. Germline lookup yields CDR1 MNHNS and CDR2 SASEGT. V shed 2 bases and J 2 bases; nucleotides not matched to a gene: 16. The CDR3 totals 20 residues. In DNA form, the CDR3 reads TGTGCCAGCAGTGAAACGGCTGGTTTCGTGACTAGCGGAACCAAAAACATTCAGTACTTC. This gives the protein CASSETAGFVTSGTKNIQYF.

V and J are TRBV28 and TRBJ1-1, with D possibly TRBD1 on 5 matching bases. V lost 6 bases and J lost 3, with 11 bases in between. CDR1 MDHEN and CDR2 SYDVKM come from the germline V gene. CDR3 length equals 13 residues. CDR3 sequence: CASSKDTYTEAFF. The CDR3 region has the DNA TGTGCCAGCAGCAAGGACACCTACACTGAAGCTTTCTTT.

This chain connects TRBV2 to TRBJ1-5, with a possible D match to TRBD1 (5 bases). The V gene's germline CDR1 is SNHLY and CDR2 FYNNEI. V was trimmed by 3 bases and J by 2 bases, leaving 17 bases between them. This CDR3 is built from 17 residues. The CDR3 sequence: CASSEGQQLAGNQPQHF. The CDR3 bases are TGTGCCAGCAGTGAGGGGCAGCAGTTAGCAGGCAATCAGCCCCAGCATTTT.

The chain joins TRBV24-1 to TRBJ2-1; 11 nucleotides align to TRBD1. The CDR3 runs to 16 residues. V shed 4 bases, J shed 3 bases, and the junction held 4 bases outside the gene matches. Germline-derived CDR1 and CDR2 are KGHDR and SFDVKD. CDR3 coding DNA: TGTGCCACCAGTGACCCGGGACAGGGGGGCTACAATGAGCAGTTCTTC. This translates into CATSDPGQGGYNEQFF.

The genes are TRBV7-8 and TRBJ1-2; unclear D gene. CDR1 and CDR2 from the germline V gene are SGHVS and FQNEAQ. This CDR3 region has 14 residues. V lost 1 base, J lost 0 bases, and 6 bases lay in between. CDR3 bases: TGTGCCAGCAGCTTAGACACACCTAACTATGGCTACACCTTC. It encodes CASSLDTPNYGYTF.

This chain connects TRBV21-1 to TRBJ2-1; TRBD2 reflects the table's D call only, with no check against the DNA. TRBV21-1 is termed a pseudogene. The CDR3 has 15 residues. Here the CDR3 DNA reads TGTGCCAGCAGCAAATACCTAGCTCGACACAATGAGCAGTTCTTC. It is translated as CASSKYLARHNEQFF.

The chain employs TRBV10-3 and TRBJ2-1, with 11 bases aligning to TRBD2. Losses at the gene ends were 10 bases for V and 7 bases for J; bases not matched to a gene: 15. The germline CDR1 and CDR2 sequences are ENHRY and SYGVKD. CDR3 length: 16 residues. CDR3 in amino acids: CATHQTSGSNTNEQFF. CDR3 nucleotide sequence: TGTGCCACCCACCAAACTAGCGGGAGTAATACTAATGAGCAGTTCTTC.

V is TRBV6-5 and J is TRBJ2-3; D perhaps matches TRBD1 (5 bases). This CDR3 is 13 amino acids long. V lost 7 bases to trimming and J lost 2 bases, with 10 bases between them. CDR1 and CDR2 from the germline V gene are MNHEY and SVGAGI. CDR3 residues: CASKKGNTDTQYF. In nucleotides, the CDR3 is TGTGCCAGCAAAAAGGGGAACACAGATACGCAGTATTTT.

This chain uses TRBV27 with TRBJ2-7; D is unresolved. The V gene lost 6 bases and the J gene lost 1 base, with 10 bases spanning the gap. Germline CDR1 is MNHEY and CDR2 is SMNVEV (reference sequence). The CDR3 covers 13 residues. CDR3 sequence (DNA): TGTGCCAGCAGCCGGGTAGCATCCTACGAGCAGTACTTC. Amino acids: CASSRVASYEQYF.

The V gene is TRBV4-2, the J gene TRBJ2-1, with 9 bases identical to TRBD1. The CDR3 length is 24 residues. CDR1 is LGHNA, CDR2 YNFKEQ, per germline. Trimming cost V 2 bases and J 6 bases; bases outside gene matches: 32. The CDR3 spells CASSQPRPSVVPGQGVRLSNEQFF. In DNA, the CDR3 is TGTGCCAGCAGCCAACCGCGCCCCTCAGTCGTCCCGGGACAGGGAGTGAGGCTATCCAATGAGCAGTTCTTC.

This clone was recorded once. The V and J genes are TRBV28 and TRBJ2-5; D call uncertain. Germline CDR1 reads MDHEN; CDR2 reads SYDVKM. The V and J ends lost 2 bases and 2 bases respectively, with 18 bases between them. This CDR3 has 17 residues. The CDR3 DNA reads as TGTGCCAGCAGTTTAATGCTACCCCTTAGCCCTCAAGAGACCCAGTACTTC. It encodes CASSLMLPLSPQETQYF. Combining the CDR3 with reference TRBV28 and TRBJ2-5 gives the whole variable domain DVKVTQSSRYLVKRTGEKVFLECVQDMDHENMFWYRQDPGLGLRLIYFSYDVKMKEKGDIPEGYSVSREKKERFSLILESASTNQTSMYLCASSLMLPLSPQETQYFGPGTRLLVL.

The chain recombines TRBV2 with TRBJ1-4; D not certain. Germline V lookup: CDR1 SNHLY, CDR2 FYNNEI. CDR3 length equals 12 residues. The germline V and J ends were trimmed by 4 bases and 8 bases, with 8 bases remaining between them. The chain's CDR3 is CASSGFGEKLFF. For the CDR3, the DNA is TGTGCCAGCAGTGGCTTCGGGGAAAAACTGTTTTTT.

In this sample, this clone turned up once. CDR3: CASSQSGHLSWHEQYV. As DNA, the CDR3 is TGCGCCAGCAGTCAATCTGGACACCTCAGCTGGCACGAGCAGTACGTC. The V and J genes are TRBV23-1 and TRBJ2-7; tentatively, D is TRBD1 (5 bases). TRBV23-1 is an ORF, and what it does is uncertain. The CDR3 spans 16 residues. Trimming pared 0 bases from V and 5 bases from J, leaving 17 bases between.

This clone came up a few times. The chain recombines TRBV9 with TRBJ1-5; D unresolved. Trimming took 0 bases from V and 1 from J, leaving 8 bases between them. Germline CDR1 reads SGDLS; CDR2 reads YYNGEE. CDR3 length: 15 amino acids. As DNA, the CDR3 is TGTGCCAGCAGCGTAGCCGGGAAGAGCAATCAGCCCCAGCATTTT. This gives the protein CASSVAGKSNQPQHF.

The chain is built from TRBV20-1 and TRBJ2-1, with TRBD1 as a possible D gene (5 bases). There are 11 residues in the CDR3. Looked up from germline, CDR1 is DFQATT and CDR2 is SNEGSKA (reference sequence). Trimming pared 3 bases from V and 10 bases from J, leaving 10 bases between. In DNA, the CDR3 is TGCAGTGCTAGCCCTCCAGGGGAGCAGTTCTTC. Its protein product is CSASPPGEQFF.

The V and J genes are TRBV30 and TRBJ2-1; 8 bases map to TRBD2. Germline V lookup: CDR1 GTSNPN, CDR2 SVGIG (reference sequence). This CDR3 spans 16 amino acids. CDR3 region: CAPAETGGLGEDEQFF. In DNA form, the CDR3 reads TGTGCACCTGCTGAGACGGGAGGGCTCGGAGAGGATGAGCAGTTCTTC.

This clone occurred a few times. This sequence joins TRBV6-2 or TRBV6-3 and TRBJ2-7, with a tentative D call TRBD2 (5 bases). Trimming took off 0 bases at V and 7 bases at J, with 7 bases between the two ends. The length of the CDR3 is 12 residues. From germline, CDR1 is MNHEY and CDR2 SVGEGT. The CDR3 sequence: CASSYSTGEQYF. In nucleotides, the CDR3 is TGTGCCAGCAGTTACTCGACGGGGGAGCAGTACTTC.

This clone was counted many times. The rearrangement joins TRBV19 to TRBJ2-1; 9 bases fit TRBD2. CDR3 length: 16 residues. The ends lost 7 bases at V and 0 bases at J; junction bases unmatched: 7. CDR1 LNHDA and CDR2 SQIVND come from the germline V gene (reference sequence). CDR3 in amino acids: CASKGSGRRSYNEQFF. The CDR3 nucleotides read TGTGCCAGTAAGGGTAGCGGGAGACGCTCCTACAATGAGCAGTTCTTC.